The entry that follows covers one T cell receptor beta chain sequence. One junction end disagrees with the germline gene, perhaps due to a read error. The CDR3 runs 14 residues. The germline CDR1 and CDR2 sequences are SGHTA and FQGNSA. TCR alpha and beta CDR3 regions were amplified from RNA using iRepertoire nested multiplex PCR. MiXCR, applied by TCRdb to the multiplex PCR reads, yields one record per CDR3 protein. The sample shows 170,000 or so distinct CDR3 sequences, over 40% of them seen only once. This entry belongs to a study of glioma-infiltrating T cells. The receptor was derived from a human donor with low-grade glioma or glioblastoma, undergoing nonglioma brain surgery, or in good health (not recorded which). The chain has TRBV7-2 and TRBJ2-7; D uncertain. The sequenced sample was glioma tissue, nonneoplastic brain tissue, or PBMCs (not recorded which). DNA of the CDR3: TGTGCCGGCAGCGCTACGACGGCCTCCTACGAGCAGTACTTC. This gives the protein CAGSATTASYEQYF.